This T cell receptor beta chain was observed in a study of Ad26.COV2.S vaccination and SARS-CoV-2 variants. Germline V gene data show CDR1 as DFQATT and CDR2 as SNEGSKA (reference sequence). This CDR3 comprises 11 residues. Between the trimmed V and J ends, which lost 6 bases and 6 bases, there was a span of 10 bases. Using immunoSEQ multiplex PCR, the repertoire was profiled, and TCRdb retains in-frame clones only, with some absent. The sample consists of some 330,000 clones, 75% to 90% of them appearing once. Treatment here: roughly 18 received Ad26.COV2.S at low or high dose, single or two shots; roughly 5 received placebo; per-sample allocation not given. Vaccine and placebo recipients were sampled on day 63 after the first injection.

The clonotype was recovered from a person aged 18-60 years who received the Ad26.COV2.S COVID-19 vaccine or a placebo. The chain recombines TRBV20-1 with TRBJ2-3; no reliable D call. The source was peripheral blood, collected in a trial of Ad26.COV2.S vaccine versus placebo. The CDR3 is CSATGLDTQYF. CDR3 sequence (DNA): TGCAGTGCCACCGGGCTCGATACGCAGTATTTT.